The rows below give T cell receptor beta chains drawn from one sample of a study of T cells in Graves' hyperthyroidism and ophthalmopathy. MiXCR, applied by TCRdb to the multiplex PCR reads, yields one record per CDR3 protein. The sample has approximately 630,000 distinct CDR3 sequences, around 15% seen once. Sequencing was done on a sample of blood. All receptors derive from a woman aged 25 to 45 with Graves' hyperthyroidism. The CDR3 runs from the conserved cysteine through the conserved F or W. D genes are given only for firm matches. Clone size, where shown, is once, few, many, or a class for clones that have expanded.

>TRBJ2-1|15|TRBV11-3|many|.
CASSVRDTLYNEQFF
TGTGCCAGCAGCGTCCGGGACACCCTATACAATGAGCAGTTCTTC
>TRBJ1-5|13|TRBV6-2/TRBV6-3|few|.
CASTLDGSQPQHF
TGTGCCAGCACCCTAGATGGGAGTCAGCCCCAGCATTTT
>TRBJ2-7|17|TRBV27|many|TRBD2
CASSSPGTSGSPYEQYF
TGTGCCAGCAGTTCCCCCGGGACTAGCGGGAGCCCCTACGAGCAGTACTTC
>TRBJ1-1|11|TRBV30|few|.
CAWTVNTEAFF
TGTGCCTGGACAGTGAACACTGAAGCTTTCTTT
>TRBJ2-7|11|TRBV30|few|.
CAWRDNYEQYF
TGTGCCTGGAGGGACAACTACGAGCAGTACTTC
>TRBJ1-1|16|TRBV7-2|many|TRBD1
CASSLRTGLSGTEAFF
TGTGCCAGCAGCTTACGGACAGGGCTTTCGGGCACTGAAGCTTTCTTT
>TRBJ2-2|12|TRBV20-1|few|.
CSARAGTGELFF
TGCAGTGCTAGAGCGGGCACCGGGGAGCTGTTTTTT
>TRBJ2-3|13|TRBV20-1|few|TRBD1
CSAITGGAYTQYF
TGCAGTGCAATAACAGGGGGCGCTTATACGCAGTATTTT
>TRBJ2-7|17|TRBV10-1|.|.
CASSEASDVTDSYEQYF
TGCGCCAGCAGTGAAGCCTCCGACGTCACAGATTCCTACGAGCAGTACTTC
>TRBJ2-1|15|TRBV6-1|many|TRBD2
CASSSRKAGDGEQFF
TGTGCCAGCAGTTCCCGAAAAGCGGGAGATGGAGAGCAGTTCTTC
>TRBJ2-1|14|TRBV20-1|few|TRBD2
CSAPTSGILNEQFF
TGCAGTGCACCAACTAGCGGGATTTTGAATGAGCAGTTCTTC
>TRBJ2-5|16|TRBV12-5|many|TRBD2
CASGLYVSGSGKTQYF
TGTGCTAGTGGTTTGTATGTTAGCGGGAGTGGGAAGACCCAGTACTTC
>TRBJ2-7|17|TRBV3-1|many|TRBD2
CASSQEVAGRAWGRQYF
TGTGCCAGCAGCCAAGAAGTAGCCGGGAGGGCATGGGGTCGGCAGTACTTC
>TRBJ2-5|14|TRBV2|many|TRBD1
CASSDPGGEQTQYF
TGTGCCAGCAGTGATCCAGGGGGCGAACAGACCCAGTACTTC
>TRBJ1-6|13|TRBV30|.|.
CAWSPTDSSPLHF
TGTGCCTGGAGCCCAACCGACTCTTCACCCCTCCACTTT
>TRBJ2-2|11|TRBV12-3/TRBV12-4|many|.
CASHNTGELFF
TGTGCCAGCCATAACACCGGGGAGCTGTTTTTT
>TRBJ2-1|17|TRBV10-1|.|TRBD2
CASSESRGTSGRDEQFF
TGCGCCAGCAGTGAGTCGAGGGGGACTAGCGGGAGGGATGAGCAGTTCTTC
>TRBJ1-5|16|TRBV20-1|many|TRBD1
CSARAPRTGWGQPQHF
TGCAGTGCTAGAGCCCCACGGACAGGGTGGGGTCAGCCCCAGCATTTT
>TRBJ2-1|14|TRBV6-1|many|TRBD1
CASQGAPSYNEQFF
TGTGCCAGCCAGGGGGCCCCATCCTACAATGAGCAGTTCTTC
>TRBJ1-5|14|TRBV7-9|many|.
CASSPEGAPTPQHF
TGTGCCAGCAGCCCTGAGGGAGCCCCTACGCCCCAGCATTTT
>TRBJ2-1|16|TRBV28|many|TRBD2
CASSLSAGAGRNEQFF
TGTGCCAGCAGTTTATCGGCGGGAGCTGGGCGCAATGAGCAGTTCTTC
>TRBJ2-5|17|TRBV6-1|.|TRBD2
CASSYGLAGGVQETQYF
TGTGCCAGCAGTTATGGACTAGCGGGGGGGGTACAAGAGACCCAGTACTTC
>TRBJ2-7|16|TRBV12-3/TRBV12-4|many|TRBD1
CASSPSSGTGSYEQYF
TGTGCCAGCAGCCCCTCATCCGGGACAGGTTCCTACGAGCAGTACTTC
>TRBJ2-1|15|TRBV28|.|TRBD1
CASSFPGTGIFEQFF
TGTGCCAGCAGTTTTCCCGGGACAGGGATCTTTGAGCAGTTCTTC
>TRBJ1-4|14|TRBV7-2|few|.
CASSLARSREKLFF
TGTGCCAGCAGCTTAGCGAGATCGAGGGAAAAACTGTTTTTT
>TRBJ2-5|12|TRBV10-3|many|.
CAISRELETQYF
TGTGCCATCTCAAGGGAGTTGGAGACCCAGTACTTC
>TRBJ2-7|15|TRBV20-1|many|.
CSARDPLRQEGEQYF
TGCAGTGCTAGAGATCCCCTGCGACAGGAAGGCGAGCAGTACTTC
>TRBJ1-2|12|TRBV7-9|few|.
CASSLGSGHYTF
TGTGCCAGCAGCTTAGGTTCAGGCCACTACACCTTC
>TRBJ1-1|17|TRBV10-2|.|TRBD1
CASSSRTGTTMNTEAFF
TGCGCCAGCAGTTCAAGGACAGGAACCACCATGAACACTGAAGCTTTCTTT
>TRBJ2-7|14|TRBV27|many|TRBD2
CASSWTGGRYEQYF
TGTGCCAGCAGTTGGACGGGAGGGAGGTACGAGCAGTACTTC
>TRBJ2-3|15|TRBV2|many|TRBD2
CASRGTSGMVDTQYF
TGTGCCAGCAGGGGGACTAGCGGGATGGTAGATACGCAGTATTTT
>TRBJ2-1|13|TRBV28|many|TRBD1
CASSLTGVNEQFF
TGTGCCAGCAGTTTAACAGGGGTCAATGAGCAGTTCTTC
>TRBJ2-3|15|TRBV6-1|few|TRBD2
CASSTGLAGGDTQYF
TGTGCCAGCAGTACGGGACTAGCGGGGGGGGATACGCAGTATTTT
>TRBJ1-1|11|TRBV29-1|few|.
CSVEWVTEAFF
TGCAGCGTTGAGTGGGTCACTGAAGCTTTCTTT
>TRBJ2-5|15|TRBV30|.|.
CAWSAGGLARETQYF
TGTGCCTGGTCCGCAGGGGGGCTCGCGAGAGAGACCCAGTACTTC
>TRBJ1-1|13|TRBV29-1|.|TRBD1
CGIEDRLNTEAFF
TGCGGCATAGAGGACAGGCTGAACACTGAAGCTTTCTTT
>TRBJ2-3|14|TRBV18|many|.
CASSPPDRADTQYF
TGTGCCAGCTCACCACCGGATAGGGCAGATACGCAGTATTTT
>TRBJ1-6|18|TRBV5-5|few|.
CASSRTTDSRNYNSPLHF
TGTGCCAGCAGCCGCACGACTGACAGCCGCAACTATAATTCACCCCTCCACTTT
>TRBJ1-6|14|TRBV5-1|few|.
CASSSGARDSPLHF
TGCGCCAGCAGCTCAGGGGCTCGGGATTCACCCCTCCACTTT
>TRBJ2-3|14|TRBV30|.|TRBD1
CAWRRQGAADTQYF
TGTGCCTGGAGGAGACAGGGGGCGGCAGATACGCAGTATTTT
>TRBJ1-2|13|TRBV5-6|.|.
CASSSGTEYGYTF
TGTGCCAGCAGCTCCGGGACGGAATATGGCTACACCTTC
>TRBJ1-2|15|TRBV27|many|.
CASFSLLGQNLGYTF
TGTGCCAGCTTCTCCTTGTTGGGACAAAACCTCGGCTACACCTTC
>TRBJ2-2|17|TRBV3-1|.|.
CASSQRAVATNTGELFF
TGTGCCAGCAGCCAACGGGCTGTGGCTACTAACACCGGGGAGCTGTTTTTT
>TRBJ2-1|15|TRBV5-1|.|TRBD1
CASSPVPGQRNEQFF
TGCGCCAGCAGCCCTGTCCCGGGACAGAGAAATGAGCAGTTCTTC
>TRBJ2-3|15|TRBV6-1|.|.
CASSWSPSTWDTQYF
TGTGCCAGCAGTTGGAGCCCGTCGACGTGGGATACGCAGTATTTT
>TRBJ1-1|12|TRBV28|many|.
CATQTGHTEAFF
TGTGCCACACAGACAGGCCACACTGAAGCTTTCTTT
>TRBJ2-1|14|TRBV27|.|TRBD2
CASSGLAWDNEQFF
TGTGCCAGCAGCGGACTAGCCTGGGATAATGAGCAGTTCTTC
>TRBJ2-3|14|TRBV7-9|many|.
CASSPQAGPDTQYF
TGTGCCAGCAGCCCTCAGGCGGGCCCAGATACGCAGTATTTT
>TRBJ2-4|16|TRBV27|.|.
CASPDTPGRGSHIQYF
TGTGCCAGCCCCGATACACCCGGGAGAGGATCGCACATTCAGTACTTC